This TCR beta chain came from a study of identical twins (dated by TCRdb to 2015 to 2016). About the investigation overall: TCR alpha and beta repertoires from monozygotic twins, unrelated adults of various ages and cord blood were deep-sequenced to test whether fetal clonotypes persist. To rule out contamination, the twin experiments were replicated at different times with different library preparation protocols. Findings and caveats that apply to the study as a whole: Because the same donors could not be followed over many years, the conclusions depended on cross-sectional statistical analysis. In monozygotic twins, out-of-frame TCR alpha sharing was systematically underestimated by recombination models, although the models agreed with sharing between unrelated individuals. Fewer insertions were carried by abundant cord blood beta clonotypes; a weaker similar trend was observed in young adult naive repertoires, while no such trend was observed in memory repertoires. Out-of-frame TCR alpha sequences shared between twins showed an excess of low generation-probability sequences compared with coincidental sharing between unrelated individuals. The excess sharing between twins in beta out-of-frame sequences was weaker because fewer shared sequences reduced the signal-to-noise ratio. Invariant T cells such as MAIT and iNKT could partly confound zero-insertion analyses, though diverse VJ usage argued against this for most clonotypes.

All donors were healthy Caucasians. Three pairs of female monozygotic twins, all aged roughly 18 to 30 years, made up the twin cohort. Miltenyi CD45RO+ enrichment and human naive T-cell isolation kits were used to isolate memory (CD45RO+) and naive T cells from PBMC. Library prep was done by 5' RACE. Sequencing instrument: Illumina HiSeq 2000. Template switching added a universal primer binding site, and the final cDNA carried a unique molecular identifier that allowed TCR cDNA molecules to be counted accurately. Specific primers in the conserved constant-segment region were used to synthesize first-strand cDNA for TCR alpha and beta chains. To control for contamination, every cDNA library was double barcoded, receiving both a SMART-Mk sample barcode and Illumina barcodes. TruSeq adapter sequences along with Illumina sample barcodes were introduced in two successive PCR steps. The Illumina HiSeq platform was used with custom primers to sequence TCR alpha and beta cDNA libraries. The study's processing was this. MiGEC was used to process raw reads and extract unique molecular identifiers, and MiXCR was used to find CDR3 positions. Recombination models were inferred per individual with the repgenHMM and IGoR tools using an EM algorithm. The tcR package in R was used for shared clonotype analysis, with sharing normalized by the product of cloneset sizes. To study raw recombination without the effects of thymic and clonal selection, out-of-frame nonproductive sequences were analyzed. TCRdb trimmed the raw reads at Q25, called clones with MiXCR and kept productive beta chains. Each entry is one CDR3 protein sequence, shown with its most common DNA and genes. The V and J calls, along with clone size, are taken from TCRdb and not from the paper's own processing. The table for this sample lists roughly 200,000 distinct CDR3 sequences; around 6.9% of them were counted only once. The ten biggest clones cover about 1.9% of the sample.

Spanning cysteine to phenylalanine, the CDR3 consists of 12 amino acids. The entry retains the CDR3 DNA only, 36 bases that are in frame from base 1. The germline V gene encodes CDR1 LGHDT and CDR2 YNNKEL (reference sequence). This clonotype was recorded many times. This receptor's antigen is unknown. The junction departs from germline at one end; a sequencing error may be responsible. The same data also went into a second study, on yellow fever vaccine responses in identical twins. The second paper further reports: The T cell response to vaccination in identical twins was reported by the authors to appear partly convergent and partly personalized. In the study, vaccine-responding T cell clones were precisely tracked in identical twins.

The rearrangement combines TRBV3-1 with TRBJ2-1; too little of a D gene remains to name it. The specimen sequenced was memory (CD45RO+) T cells sorted from blood. The meaning of the sample's cell subset or site label: CD45RO+ enriched T cells. The sequence came from a woman under 30 in good health. The CDR3 region has the sequence CASSQGNRNGIF. The nucleotides read TGTGCCAGCAGCCAAGGTAACCGAAACGGCATATTC.